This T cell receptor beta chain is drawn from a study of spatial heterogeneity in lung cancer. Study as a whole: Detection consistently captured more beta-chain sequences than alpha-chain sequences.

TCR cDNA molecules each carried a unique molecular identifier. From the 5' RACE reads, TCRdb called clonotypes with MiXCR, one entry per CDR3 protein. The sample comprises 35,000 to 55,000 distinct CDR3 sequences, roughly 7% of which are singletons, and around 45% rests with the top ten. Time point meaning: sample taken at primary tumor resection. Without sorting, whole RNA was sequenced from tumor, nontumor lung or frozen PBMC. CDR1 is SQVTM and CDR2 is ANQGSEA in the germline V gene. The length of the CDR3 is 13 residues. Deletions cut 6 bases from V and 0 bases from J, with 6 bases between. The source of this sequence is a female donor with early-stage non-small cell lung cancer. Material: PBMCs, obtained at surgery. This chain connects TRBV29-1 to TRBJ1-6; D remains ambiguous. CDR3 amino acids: CSVSSSYNSPLHF. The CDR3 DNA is TGCAGCGTGAGCAGCTCCTATAATTCACCCCTCCACTTT.